Presented here are 14 T cell receptor beta chains from one specimen sequenced in a study of radiation and T cells in renal cell carcinoma. TCRdb keeps only in-frame clones here, not all; method: immunoSEQ multiplex PCR. The table has over 85,000 clones, under 90% seen once; the top ten hold roughly 6%. As for time point: baseline pretreatment blood. The treatment is: 15 Gy SBRT to primary tumor, nephrectomy 4 weeks later. This specimen consisted of blood, obtained from a patient whose treatment included radiotherapy and nephrectomy. The receptors originated from a man aged 60 to 69 with renal cell carcinoma.

The chain recombines TRBV7-6 with TRBJ2-1; D remains ambiguous. Germline V gives CDR1 SGHVS, CDR2 FNYEAQ. The length of the CDR3 is 15 residues. Trimming shortened V by 1 base and J by 6 bases, and 13 bases separated the two germline ends. Written as DNA, the CDR3 is TGTGCCAGCAGCTTAGTATCGGGCTACAGCAATGAGCAGTTCTTC. It translates to CASSLVSGYSNEQFF.

This clone appeared once. This sequence joins TRBV6-6 and TRBJ2-2; D gene ambiguous. CDR1 is MNHNY, CDR2 SVGAGI, per germline (reference sequence). The V end lost 4 bases, the J end lost 9 bases, and 15 bases lay between the germline ends. This CDR3 is 14 amino acids long. The chain's CDR3 is CASSSQETRRELFF. CDR3 DNA: TGTGCCAGCAGTTCGCAGGAGACCCGTAGGGAGCTGTTTTTT.

The J gene is TRBJ2-5, the V gene TRBV11-2; a possible D gene is TRBD1 (5 bases). CDR3 size: 14 residues. From germline, CDR1 is SGHAT and CDR2 FQNNGV. The V gene lost 5 bases and the J gene lost 0 bases, with 10 bases spanning the gap. CDR3 sequence: CASSLDTYQETQYF. In DNA form, the CDR3 reads TGTGCCAGCAGCCTGGACACCTACCAAGAGACCCAGTACTTC.

This chain joins TRBV11-3 and TRBJ2-7, with 7 nucleotides matching TRBD2. Germline loops: CDR1 SGHNT, CDR2 YENEEA. CDR3 length: 16 amino acids. Trimming removed 3 bases from V and 2 bases from J; junction bases left unmatched: 10. CDR3 sequence reads: CASSLGRGAGPYEQYF. CDR3 sequence (DNA): TGTGCCAGCAGCTTGGGACGCGGAGCGGGGCCCTACGAGCAGTACTTC.

The V and J genes are TRBV5-1 and TRBJ2-1; D possibly corresponds to TRBD1 (5 bases). The CDR3 loop spans 16 amino acids. Trimming took off 0 bases at V and 0 bases at J, with 10 bases between the two ends. Germline CDR1 and CDR2: SGHRS and YFSETQ. The CDR3 here is CASSLEGSSSYNEQFF. In nucleotides, the CDR3 is TGCGCCAGCAGCTTGGAGGGGTCGAGCTCCTACAATGAGCAGTTCTTC.

The chain couples TRBV19 to TRBJ2-1; TRBD2 is a possible D gene (5 bases). This CDR3 has 15 residues. Deletions cut 1 base from V and 2 bases from J, with 9 bases between. CDR1 is LNHDA, CDR2 SQIVND, per germline (reference sequence). The CDR3 sequence is CASSIGGRAYNEQFF. The CDR3 DNA follows: TGTGCCAGTAGTATAGGAGGGCGGGCCTACAATGAGCAGTTCTTC.

The V gene is TRBV5-1, the J gene TRBJ2-7; 9 nucleotides agree with TRBD1. With 6 bases clipped from V and 3 bases from J, the junction kept 10 bases outside the gene matches. The CDR3 consists of 15 residues. CDR1 SGHRS and CDR2 YFSETQ come from the germline V gene. This CDR3 reads CASTSVETGGYEQYF. CDR3 coding DNA: TGCGCCAGCACCTCCGTTGAGACAGGGGGCTACGAGCAGTACTTC.

This clone occurred a few times. This chain links TRBV7-2 with TRBJ1-2; TRBD1 aligns across 9 bases. The CDR3 sequence is 13 residues long. The germline CDR1 and CDR2 sequences are SGHTA and FQGNSA. V shed 2 bases, J shed 9 bases, and the junction held 4 bases outside the gene matches. The CDR3 sequence: CASSLHGQGSYTF. The CDR3 DNA reads as TGTGCCAGCAGCTTACACGGACAGGGGAGCTACACCTTC.

V gene TRBV7-9 combines with J gene TRBJ2-5; D possibly corresponds to TRBD1 (5 bases). Germline V gives CDR1 SEHNR, CDR2 FQNEAQ (reference sequence). The V gene lost 2 bases and the J gene lost 3 bases, with 22 bases spanning the gap. This CDR3 is built from 18 residues. CDR3 DNA sequence: TGTGCCAGCAGCTTACCCCCCAGTGGAAGGGGCGGAAAAGAGACCCAGTACTTC. This codes for CASSLPPSGRGGKETQYF.

The genes are TRBV9 and TRBJ2-5; 9 nucleotides match TRBD1. Germline CDR1 is SGDLS and CDR2 is YYNGEE. CDR3 size: 16 residues. Trimming took 2 bases from V and 4 from J; bases not matched to a gene: 9. The CDR3 spells CASSVGNRGLRETQYF. CDR3 nucleotide sequence: TGTGCCAGCAGCGTTGGGAACAGGGGGCTAAGAGAGACCCAGTACTTC.

The V gene is TRBV10-3, the J gene TRBJ1-5; D is uncertain. The V end lost 2 bases, the J end lost 5 bases, and 10 bases lay between the germline ends. From germline, CDR1 is ENHRY and CDR2 SYGVKD. The CDR3 contains 14 residues. The CDR3 coding sequence is TGTGCCATCAGTGAGAACCGGCAAGATCAGCCCCAGCATTTT. This codes for CAISENRQDQPQHF.

This clone was detected a few times. The genes are TRBV11-2 and TRBJ1-1; the D is unclear. Germline lookup yields CDR1 SGHAT and CDR2 FQNNGV. This CDR3 has 13 residues. The V and J ends lost 1 base and 4 bases respectively, with 7 bases between them. As DNA, the CDR3 is TGTGCCAGCAGCTTAGGGGCGACCACTGAAGCTTTCTTT. The encoded protein is CASSLGATTEAFF.

The DNA of the CDR3 is TGCGCCAGCAGCTTTGGACTTTCTACCCCTACCCACCAGTATTTT. Its translation: CASSFGLSTPTHQYF. V is TRBV5-1 and J is TRBJ2-3; D perhaps matches TRBD2 (5 bases). The CDR3 is 15 residues long. V was shortened by 2 bases and J by 12 bases, with 22 bases between the two germline ends. CDR1 SGHRS and CDR2 YFSETQ come from the germline V gene.

The genes are TRBV6-1 and TRBJ2-7, with 8 bases that match TRBD2. This CDR3 has 15 amino acids. Germline assignment: CDR1 MNHNS and CDR2 SASEGT. The trim removed 4 bases at V and 0 bases at J, leaving 5 bases unmatched. For the CDR3, the DNA is TGTGCCAGCAGTGCTTTAGCGGGATCCTCCTACGAGCAGTACTTC. Its protein product is CASSALAGSSYEQYF.